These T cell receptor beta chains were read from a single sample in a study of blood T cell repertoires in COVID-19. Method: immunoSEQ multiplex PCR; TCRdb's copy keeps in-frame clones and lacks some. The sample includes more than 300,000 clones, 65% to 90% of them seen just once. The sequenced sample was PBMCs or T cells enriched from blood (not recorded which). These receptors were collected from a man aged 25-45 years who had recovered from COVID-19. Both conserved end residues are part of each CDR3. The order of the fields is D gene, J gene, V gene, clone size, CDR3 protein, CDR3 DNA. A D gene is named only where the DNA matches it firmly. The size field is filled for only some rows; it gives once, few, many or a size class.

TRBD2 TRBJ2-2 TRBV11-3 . CASSLRLAGVSTGELFF TGTGCCAGCAGCTTACGACTAGCGGGAGTTTCGACCGGGGAGCTGTTTTTT
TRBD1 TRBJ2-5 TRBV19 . CASSIAGTGKETQYF TGTGCCAGTAGTATAGCCGGGACAGGGAAGGAGACCCAGTACTTC
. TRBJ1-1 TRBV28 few CASSFGGWYTEAFF TGTGCCAGCAGTTTTGGGGGGTGGTACACTGAAGCTTTCTTT
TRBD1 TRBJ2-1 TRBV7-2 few CASKARPGQGAWEQFF TGTGCCAGCAAAGCCAGGCCCGGACAGGGGGCCTGGGAGCAGTTCTTC
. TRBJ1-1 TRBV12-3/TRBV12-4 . CASSGGGREAFF TGTGCCAGCAGTGGGGGGGGGCGTGAAGCTTTCTTT
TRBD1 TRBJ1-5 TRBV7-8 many CASSPGTASFNQPQHF TGTGCCAGCAGCCCAGGGACAGCTAGTTTCAATCAGCCCCAGCATTTT
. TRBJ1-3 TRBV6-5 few CASSPSVGNTIYF TGTGCCAGCAGTCCATCGGTTGGAAACACCATATATTTT
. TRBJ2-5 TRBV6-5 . CASSWTDGKETQYF TGTGCCAGCAGTTGGACAGACGGAAAAGAGACCCAGTACTTC
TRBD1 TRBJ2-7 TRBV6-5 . CASTYQTGVGEQYF TGTGCCAGCACCTACCAAACAGGGGTGGGGGAGCAGTACTTC
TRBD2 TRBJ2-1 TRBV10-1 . CASSGGGLAGYNEQFF TGCGCCAGCAGTGGGGGCGGACTAGCCGGCTACAATGAGCAGTTCTTC
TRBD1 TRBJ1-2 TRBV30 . CAWRYGQGNGYTF TGTGCCTGGAGATATGGACAGGGCAATGGCTACACCTTC
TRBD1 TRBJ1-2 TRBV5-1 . CASSIGTVRSFGYTF TGCGCCAGCAGCATAGGGACAGTGAGGAGTTTCGGCTACACCTTC
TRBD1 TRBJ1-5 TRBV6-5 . CASSPFSRGDQPQHF TGTGCCAGCAGCCCCTTCAGCAGGGGGGACCAGCCCCAGCATTTT
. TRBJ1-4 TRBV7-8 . CASSLAGRRYNEKLFF TGTGCCAGCAGCTTAGCGGGGAGGAGGTATAATGAAAAACTGTTTTTT
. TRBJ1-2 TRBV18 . CASSPDRQDPFYNYGYTF TGTGCCAGCTCACCAGACCGACAGGATCCCTTTTACAACTATGGCTACACCTTC
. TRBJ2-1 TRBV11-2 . CASSPAGQVSYNEQFF TGTGCCAGCAGCCCCGCGGGGCAGGTCTCCTACAATGAGCAGTTCTTC
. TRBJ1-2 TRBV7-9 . CASSHPTVTNYGYTF TGTGCCAGCAGCCACCCGACAGTAACTAACTATGGCTACACCTTC
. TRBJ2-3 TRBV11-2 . CASSPGTDTQYF TGTGCCAGCAGCCCCGGGACAGATACGCAGTATTTT
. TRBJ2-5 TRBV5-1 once CASSLGGHPEETQYF TGCGCCAGCAGCTTGGGGGGGCATCCGGAGGAGACCCAGTACTTC
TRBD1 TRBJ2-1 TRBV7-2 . CASSSGTGRVYNEQFF TGTGCCAGCAGCTCGGGGACAGGGAGGGTTTACAATGAGCAGTTCTTC
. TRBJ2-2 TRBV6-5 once CASRGQGSTGELFF TGTGCCAGCAGGGGTCAGGGTAGCACCGGGGAGCTGTTTTTT
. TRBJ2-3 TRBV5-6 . CASSLLTGTTDTQYF TGTGCCAGCAGCTTGTTGACAGGAACCACAGATACGCAGTATTTT
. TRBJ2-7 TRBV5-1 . CASSLVVGLSSYEQYF TGCGCCAGCAGCTTGGTTGTCGGACTGAGCTCCTACGAGCAGTACTTC
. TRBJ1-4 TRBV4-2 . CASSQDTGRVGEKLFF TGTGCCAGCAGCCAAGATACAGGCAGGGTGGGGGAAAAACTGTTTTTT
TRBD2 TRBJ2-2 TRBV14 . CASSVKRGENTGELFF TGTGCCAGCAGCGTCAAGCGGGGAGAGAACACCGGGGAGCTGTTTTTT
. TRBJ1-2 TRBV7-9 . CASSLEGREDYGYTF TGTGCCAGCAGCTTAGAGGGCAGGGAGGACTATGGCTACACCTTC
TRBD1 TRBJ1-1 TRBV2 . CASRDSYTEAFF TGTGCCAGCCGGGACAGCTACACTGAAGCTTTCTTT
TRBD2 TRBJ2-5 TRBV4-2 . CASSPQRLAGGLQETQYF TGTGCCAGCAGCCCCCAACGACTAGCGGGAGGCCTCCAAGAGACCCAGTACTTC
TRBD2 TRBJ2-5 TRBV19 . CASSISGSGSVETQYF TGTGCCAGTAGTATATCGGGGAGCGGGAGTGTCGAGACCCAGTACTTC
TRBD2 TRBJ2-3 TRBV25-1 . CASSDLAGEEDTQYF TGTGCCAGCAGTGACCTAGCGGGAGAGGAAGATACGCAGTATTTT
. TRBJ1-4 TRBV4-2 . CASSQEVGEKLFF TGTGCCAGCAGCCAAGAAGTCGGTGAAAAACTGTTTTTT
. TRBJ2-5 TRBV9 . CASSVGGHTIQETQYF TGTGCCAGCAGCGTAGGGGGCCATACCATTCAAGAGACCCAGTACTTC
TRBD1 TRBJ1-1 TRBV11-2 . CASSSSDRGRTEAFF TGTGCCAGCAGCTCCTCGGACAGGGGGCGGACTGAAGCTTTCTTT
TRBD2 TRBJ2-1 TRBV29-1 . CSVEGLAGNSSYNEQFF TGCAGCGTTGAGGGACTAGCGGGTAATAGCTCCTACAATGAGCAGTTCTTC
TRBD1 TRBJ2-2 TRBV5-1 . CASSPGQGGPGELFF TGCGCCAGTTCCCCGGGACAGGGGGGCCCCGGGGAGCTGTTTTTT
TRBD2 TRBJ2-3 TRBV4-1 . CASSHTGTSGDTQYF TGCGCCAGCAGCCATACCGGGACTAGCGGAGATACGCAGTATTTT
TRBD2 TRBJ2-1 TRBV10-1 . CASSVAGAYNEQFF TGCGCCAGCAGCGTAGCGGGAGCCTACAATGAGCAGTTCTTC
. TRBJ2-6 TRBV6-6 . CASSSGAGANVLTF TGTGCCAGCAGTTCCGGGGCTGGGGCCAACGTCCTGACTTTC
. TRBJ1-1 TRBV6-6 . CASSERTARTEAFF TGTGCCAGCAGCGAGAGGACAGCACGCACTGAAGCTTTCTTT
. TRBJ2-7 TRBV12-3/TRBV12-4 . CASSQVAHEQYF TGTGCCAGCAGTCAGGTGGCTCACGAGCAGTACTTC
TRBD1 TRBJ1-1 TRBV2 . CASRQGQPMNTEAFF TGTGCCAGCAGACAGGGACAGCCCATGAACACTGAAGCTTTCTTT
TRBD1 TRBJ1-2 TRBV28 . CASSPHALGALTGDYGYTF TGTGCCAGCAGCCCACACGCATTAGGGGCTTTGACAGGGGACTATGGCTACACCTTC
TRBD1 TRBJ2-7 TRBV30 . CAWSTGETYEQYF TGTGCCTGGTCGACAGGGGAAACCTACGAGCAGTACTTC
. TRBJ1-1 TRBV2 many CASSGGARGTEAFF TGTGCCAGCAGCGGTGGGGCGCGGGGCACTGAAGCTTTCTTT
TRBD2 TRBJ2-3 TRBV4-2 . CASSQVGTSGTDTQYF TGTGCCAGCAGCCAAGTTGGAACTAGCGGCACAGATACGCAGTATTTT
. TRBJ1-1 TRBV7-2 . CASSLADSFEAFF TGTGCCAGCAGCTTAGCGGACAGTTTTGAAGCTTTCTTT
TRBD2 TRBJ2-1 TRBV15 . CATSRDILAGDNEQFF TGTGCCACCAGCAGAGATATCCTAGCGGGGGACAATGAGCAGTTCTTC
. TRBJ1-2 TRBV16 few CASSLLGGGDYGYTF TGTGCCAGCAGCCTCCTCGGGGGGGGCGACTATGGCTACACCTTC
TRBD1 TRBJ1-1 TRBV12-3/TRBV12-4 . CASSHTGQGAFF TGTGCCAGCAGCCACACCGGACAGGGAGCTTTCTTT
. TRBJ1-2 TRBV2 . CASSEATANYGYTF TGTGCCAGCAGTGAAGCTACAGCTAACTATGGCTACACCTTC